This TCR beta chain was captured by sequencing in a study of blood T cell repertoires in COVID-19. Across the whole study: The origin of the acute and convalescent COVID-19 samples was the United States, Italy and Spain. Nucleic acid was either cDNA or gDNA, and it came from T cells, B-cell-depleted T cells, or PBMCs.

Source study methods: Reference gene primer amplification gave estimated nucleated cell counts. Sequencing used immunoSEQ multiplex PCR; TCRdb keeps in-frame clones, though not all of them. V and J calls and clone size are as listed in that table; D and trimming were resolved from the DNA. The table records roughly 42,000 clones, around 85% of them present only once. The sample consisted of peripheral blood. This clonotype was sampled from a human donor in a cohort sampled during active COVID-19.

This CDR3 is CASGRDRGNEQYF. CDR3 coding DNA: TGTGCCAGCGGGCGGGACAGGGGGAACGAGCAGTACTTC. This chain joins TRBV7-9 and TRBJ2-7; 11 bases fit TRBD1. V lost 8 bases and J lost 5; bases outside the gene matches: 5. The germline V gene encodes CDR1 SEHNR and CDR2 FQNEAQ (reference sequence). The CDR3 is 13 residues long.